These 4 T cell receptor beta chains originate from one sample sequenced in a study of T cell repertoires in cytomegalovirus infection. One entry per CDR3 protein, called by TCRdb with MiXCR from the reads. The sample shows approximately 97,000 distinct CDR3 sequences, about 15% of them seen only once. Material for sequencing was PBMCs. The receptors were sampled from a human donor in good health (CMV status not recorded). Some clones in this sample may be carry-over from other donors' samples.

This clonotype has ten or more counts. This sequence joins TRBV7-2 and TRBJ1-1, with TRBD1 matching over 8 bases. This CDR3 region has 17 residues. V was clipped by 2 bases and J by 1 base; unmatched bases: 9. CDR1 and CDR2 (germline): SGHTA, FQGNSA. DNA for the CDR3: TGTGCCAGCAGCTTAATCCACTTAGGACAGGGGAACACTGAAGCTTTCTTT. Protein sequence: CASSLIHLGQGNTEAFF.

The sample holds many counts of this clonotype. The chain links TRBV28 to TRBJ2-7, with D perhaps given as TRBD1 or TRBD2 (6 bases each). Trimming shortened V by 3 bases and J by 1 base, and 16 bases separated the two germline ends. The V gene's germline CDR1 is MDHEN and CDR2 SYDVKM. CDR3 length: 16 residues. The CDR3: CASSFRGLVLSYEQYF. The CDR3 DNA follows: TGTGCCAGCAGTTTTCGGGGGCTCGTCTTGTCCTACGAGCAGTACTTC. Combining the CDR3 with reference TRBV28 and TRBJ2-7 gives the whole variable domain DVKVTQSSRYLVKRTGEKVFLECVQDMDHENMFWYRQDPGLGLRLIYFSYDVKMKEKGDIPEGYSVSREKKERFSLILESASTNQTSMYLCASSFRGLVLSYEQYFGPGTRLTVT.

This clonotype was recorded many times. The CDR3 protein is CASSLQQGYEQYF. CDR3 sequence (DNA): TGTGCCAGCAGCCTTCAGCAGGGCTACGAGCAGTACTTC. This chain links TRBV11-2 with TRBJ2-7, with TRBD1 as a possible D gene (5 bases). The germline V gene encodes CDR1 SGHAT and CDR2 FQNNGV. The V end lost 5 bases, the J end lost 3 bases, and 11 bases lay between the germline ends. The length of the CDR3 is 13 residues. The variable domain in full, completed from reference TRBV11-2 and TRBJ2-7, reads EAGVAQSPRYKIIEKRQSVAFWCNPISGHATLYWYQQILGQGPKLLIQFQNNGVVDDSQLPKDRFSAERLKGVDSTLKIQPAKLEDSAVYLCASSLQQGYEQYFGPGTRLTVT.

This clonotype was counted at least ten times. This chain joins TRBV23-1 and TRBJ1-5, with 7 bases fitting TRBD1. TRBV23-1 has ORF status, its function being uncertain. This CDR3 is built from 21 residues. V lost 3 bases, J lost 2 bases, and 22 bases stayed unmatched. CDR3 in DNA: TGCGCCAGCAGTCATCCTCCACCCGGAGACAGGGTTCGAAGCGGCAATCAGCCCCAGCATTTT. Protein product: CASSHPPPGDRVRSGNQPQHF.